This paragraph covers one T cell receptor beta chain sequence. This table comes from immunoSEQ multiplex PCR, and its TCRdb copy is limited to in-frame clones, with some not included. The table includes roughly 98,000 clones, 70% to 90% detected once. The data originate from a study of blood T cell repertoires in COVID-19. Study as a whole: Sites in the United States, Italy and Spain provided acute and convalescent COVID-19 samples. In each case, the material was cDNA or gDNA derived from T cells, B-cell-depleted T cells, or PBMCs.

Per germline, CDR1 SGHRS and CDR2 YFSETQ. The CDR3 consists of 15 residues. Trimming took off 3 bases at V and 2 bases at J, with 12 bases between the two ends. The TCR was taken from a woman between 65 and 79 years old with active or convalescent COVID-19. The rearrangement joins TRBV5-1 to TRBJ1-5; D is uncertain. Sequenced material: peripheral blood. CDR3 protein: CASSYTGGRNQPQHF. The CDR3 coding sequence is TGCGCCAGCAGCTACACCGGCGGCCGCAATCAGCCCCAGCATTTT. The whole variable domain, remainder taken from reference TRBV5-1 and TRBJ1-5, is KAGVTQTPRYLIKTRGQQVTLSCSPISGHRSVSWYQQTPGQGLQFLFEYFSETQRNKGNFPGRFSGRQFSNSRSEMNVSTLELGDSALYLCASSYTGGRNQPQHFGDGTRLSIL.